The 26 T cell receptor beta chains reported below all come from one sample, sequenced in a study of blood T cell repertoires in COVID-19. Sequencing was performed with immunoSEQ multiplex PCR; in TCRdb, only in-frame clones are kept and a portion is missing. Altogether about 140,000 clones are present, 80% to 90% being singletons, with the ten largest covering 3.5% to 4.5%. Sequencing was carried out using peripheral blood. All receptors derive from a middle-aged woman with acute or convalescent COVID-19.

The CDR3 is CSAGDSQLFF. Written as DNA, the CDR3 is TGCAGTGCCGGCGACAGCCAACTGTTTTTT. V gene TRBV20-1 combines with J gene TRBJ1-4; the D gene is possibly TRBD1 (5 bases). V shed 6 bases and J shed 12 bases, with 11 bases lying between them. Germline loops: CDR1 DFQATT, CDR2 SNEGSKA (reference sequence). This CDR3 comprises 10 residues.

The rearrangement joins TRBV6-4 to TRBJ2-2; 8 bases map to TRBD2. CDR3 length: 15 residues. Germline CDR1 and CDR2: MRHNA and SNTAGT. V lost 2 bases to trimming and J lost 3 bases; unmatched junction nucleotides: 2. The CDR3 DNA sequence: TGTGCCAGCAGTGACAAAGCGGGAGACACCGGGGAGCTGTTTTTT. Its translation: CASSDKAGDTGELFF.

This chain uses TRBV6-6 with TRBJ2-7, with D unclear. With 4 bases removed from V and 2 bases from J, the gap between germline ends came to 15 bases. The V gene's germline CDR1 is MNHNY and CDR2 SVGAGI (reference sequence). The CDR3 contains 15 residues. CDR3 residues: CASSSPGADAYEQYF. CDR3 nucleotides: TGTGCCAGCAGTTCCCCCGGAGCCGATGCCTACGAGCAGTACTTC.

The genes are TRBV7-9 and TRBJ2-1; D unresolved. There are 14 residues in the CDR3. Germline CDR1 is SEHNR and CDR2 is FQNEAQ (reference sequence). Trimming left V 3 bases short and J 0 bases short, with 6 bases between. The CDR3 nucleotides are TGTGCCAGCAGCTTTTCAGTCTCCTACAATGAGCAGTTCTTC. It encodes CASSFSVSYNEQFF.

The rearrangement joins TRBV6-2 or TRBV6-3 to TRBJ2-6, with unresolved D. CDR3 length equals 16 residues. Trimming cost V 2 bases and J 2 bases, with 10 bases left between them. Germline V CDR1 and CDR2: MNHEY, SVGEGT. Here the CDR3 reads CASSYPTRTGANVLTF. The CDR3 DNA reads as TGTGCCAGCAGTTACCCCACAAGAACTGGGGCCAACGTCCTGACTTTC.

This clone was recorded a few times. The V gene is TRBV10-3, the J gene TRBJ1-2; unclear D gene. Germline CDR1 and CDR2: ENHRY and SYGVKD. Deletions cut 0 bases from V and 4 bases from J, with 6 bases between. The CDR3 runs 13 residues. CDR3 sequence (DNA): TGTGCCATCAGTGAGTCAGCCCTCTATGGCTACACCTTC. Translating gives CAISESALYGYTF.

In its sample, this clone was seen a few times. The J gene is TRBJ2-7, the V gene TRBV5-6, with TRBD1 identical over 7 bases. After removal of 4 bases from V and 3 bases from J, the junction contained 4 bases not matched to a gene. Germline loops: CDR1 SGHDT, CDR2 YYEEEE. This CDR3 has 13 residues. CDR3 protein: CASSPGQVYEQYF. CDR3 in DNA: TGTGCCAGCAGCCCTGGACAGGTCTACGAGCAGTACTTC.

V gene TRBV19 combines with J gene TRBJ1-2; D may be TRBD1 (5 bases). Germline V gene data show CDR1 as LNHDA and CDR2 as SQIVND (reference sequence). This CDR3 has 13 residues. The V gene lost 11 bases and the J gene lost 7 bases, with 20 bases spanning the gap. As DNA, the CDR3 is TGTGCCTGCAGCCTCGGGGGGGAGGCTGGCTACACCTTC. Amino acid sequence: CACSLGGEAGYTF.

The rearrangement joins TRBV19 to TRBJ1-2, with D perhaps matching TRBD1 (5 bases). Trimming removed 0 bases from V and 3 bases from J, with 17 bases in between. This CDR3 contains 17 residues. Germline V gene sequence: CDR1 LNHDA, CDR2 SQIVND (reference sequence). CDR3 in amino acids: CASSIDQGAGSDYGYTF. In DNA, the CDR3 is TGTGCCAGTAGTATAGACCAAGGGGCAGGGTCCGACTATGGCTACACCTTC.

The chain recombines TRBV14 with TRBJ2-7; D is uncertain. Germline V gene lookup returns CDR1 SGHDN and CDR2 FVKESK. V was pared by 4 bases and J by 0 bases, with 13 bases between. The CDR3 is 15 residues long. CDR3 region: CASSLQWAVSYEQYF. The CDR3 DNA follows: TGTGCCAGCAGCCTTCAGTGGGCTGTCTCCTACGAGCAGTACTTC.

The rearrangement links TRBV4-3 to TRBJ2-1, with TRBD2 matching 8 bases. The V segment lost 1 base and the J segment 8 bases; nucleotides outside the gene matches: 13. Per the germline V gene, CDR1 is LGHNA and CDR2 is YSLEER. The CDR3 has 17 residues. The CDR3 is CASSQGGPGLGPYEQFF. CDR3 DNA: TGCGCCAGCAGCCAAGGGGGACCGGGACTAGGGCCCTATGAGCAGTTCTTC.

The chain uses TRBV20-1 and TRBJ1-1, with D unresolved. V shed 4 bases and J shed 11 bases, with 14 bases lying between them. CDR1 and CDR2 (germline): DFQATT, SNEGSKA (reference sequence). This CDR3 has 11 amino acids. The CDR3 sequence is CSANSPREAFF. The CDR3 nucleotides read TGCAGTGCTAATTCGCCTCGGGAGGCTTTCTTT.

V and J are TRBV5-4 and TRBJ2-7, with 7 bases lining up with TRBD1. V was clipped by 0 bases and J by 5 bases; unmatched bases: 8. Germline V gene lookup returns CDR1 SGHNT and CDR2 YYREEE (reference sequence). This CDR3 is 15 amino acids long. The CDR3 loop is CASSLEGGRRNEQYF. CDR3 nucleotide sequence: TGTGCCAGCAGCTTGGAAGGGGGCAGGAGAAACGAGCAGTACTTC.

The chain carries TRBV4-1 and TRBJ1-5; the D is unclear. There are 16 residues in the CDR3. Trimming left V 4 bases short and J 5 bases short, with 18 bases between. Per the germline V gene, CDR1 is MGHRA and CDR2 is YSYEKL. The CDR3 DNA reads TGCGCCAGCAGCCCACCGGGATCCAGTAGATATCAGCCCCAGCATTTT. Translating it yields CASSPPGSSRYQPQHF.

This chain joins TRBV19 and TRBJ1-2; 7 nucleotides agree with TRBD1. CDR1 and CDR2 (germline): LNHDA, SQIVND (reference sequence). V gave up 3 bases and J gave up 1 base; unmatched junction bases: 2. The CDR3 is 14 amino acids. The chain's CDR3 is CASSMGQYNYGYTF. The CDR3 DNA sequence: TGTGCCAGTAGTATGGGACAGTATAACTATGGCTACACCTTC.

This clone was seen only once. The chain recombines TRBV10-3 with TRBJ1-6; 10 bases map to TRBD1. The germline V gene has CDR1 ENHRY and CDR2 SYGVKD. V lost 6 bases, J lost 8 bases, and 4 bases stayed unmatched. The CDR3 runs 14 residues. CDR3 sequence: CAISWTGGDSPLHF. DNA for the CDR3: TGTGCCATCAGCTGGACAGGGGGGGATTCACCCCTCCACTTT.

The chain couples TRBV5-4 to TRBJ2-1; 14 bases map to TRBD2. Germline trimming cut 1 base from V and 1 base from J; bases unmatched to any gene: 4. The CDR3 extends over 18 amino acids. Germline assignment: CDR1 SGHNT and CDR2 YYREEE (reference sequence). The CDR3 region has the DNA TGTGCCAGCAGCTTGAGACTAGCGGGGGGGCAATCCTACAATGAGCAGTTCTTC. Its protein is CASSLRLAGGQSYNEQFF.

The chain couples TRBV7-2 to TRBJ1-1, with 8 nucleotides matching TRBD1. With 2 bases clipped from V and 3 bases from J, the junction kept 5 bases outside the gene matches. Germline V gene data show CDR1 as SGHTA and CDR2 as FQGNSA. The CDR3 has 15 residues. The CDR3 here is CASSLMDRVDTEAFF. CDR3 bases: TGTGCCAGCAGCTTAATGGACAGGGTGGACACTGAAGCTTTCTTT.

The chain is built from TRBV21-1 and TRBJ2-2; the table gives TRBD2 as D, unverified against the DNA. TRBV21-1 is marked as a pseudogene. This CDR3 has 16 amino acids. CDR3 nucleotide sequence: TGTGCCAGCAGCATTCGGGTCGGCATTAACACCGGGGAGCTGTTTTTT. Its protein product is CASSIRVGINTGELFF.

The chain recombines TRBV5-6 with TRBJ2-7; 7 bases are a match to TRBD2. The germline V gene encodes CDR1 SGHDT and CDR2 YYEEEE. V trimming: 6 bases; J trimming: 4 bases; junction bases outside the gene matches: 10. The CDR3 is made up of 14 amino acids. The CDR3 bases are TGTGCCAGCACCTGGGGGGGGTCGAAGTACGAGCAGTACTTC. Translated: CASTWGGSKYEQYF.

This clone has more than one count but fewer than ten. The J gene is TRBJ2-2, the V gene TRBV6-4; TRBD2 might be the D (5 bases). Trimming removed 4 bases at V and 8 bases at J, with 8 bases between. Germline lookup yields CDR1 MRHNA and CDR2 SNTAGT. The CDR3 contains 12 residues. This chain's CDR3 is CASSARDGELFF. In DNA form, the CDR3 reads TGTGCCAGCAGTGCACGGGATGGGGAGCTGTTTTTT.

The V and J genes are TRBV11-1 and TRBJ1-6; maybe TRBD1 (6 bases). The CDR3 consists of 14 residues. Germline CDR1 SGHAT, CDR2 FQDESV (reference sequence). V lost 0 bases to trimming and J lost 6 bases, with 6 bases between them. For the CDR3, the DNA is TGTGCCAGCAGCTTAGCAGGGGGTAATTCACCCCTCCACTTT. Translating it yields CASSLAGGNSPLHF.

The chain couples TRBV5-1 to TRBJ2-5; D remains unclear. There are 13 residues in the CDR3. Germline V CDR1 and CDR2: SGHRS, YFSETQ. Trimming pared 0 bases from V and 0 bases from J, leaving 3 bases between. The CDR3 bases are TGCGCCAGCAGCTTGGTAAACCAAGAGACCCAGTACTTC. The encoded protein is CASSLVNQETQYF.

The CDR3 nucleotides are TGCAGTAACGACAGGGACACTGAAGCTTTCTTT. Amino acid sequence: CSNDRDTEAFF. The rearrangement links TRBV20-1 to TRBJ1-1, with 7 bases lining up with TRBD1. This CDR3 is built from 11 residues. Germline V gene lookup returns CDR1 DFQATT and CDR2 SNEGSKA (reference sequence). The V gene end was trimmed by 8 bases and the J gene end by 3 bases; junction bases not matched to a gene: 3.

The rearrangement links TRBV9 to TRBJ1-2; D gene unclear. CDR3 size: 12 residues. Between the trimmed V and J ends, which lost 4 bases and 3 bases, there was a span of 7 bases. The germline gives CDR1 SGDLS, CDR2 YYNGEE. This CDR3 is CASSPVHYGYTF. CDR3 sequence (DNA): TGTGCCAGCAGCCCCGTCCACTATGGCTACACCTTC.

This clone was seen once. The genes are TRBV5-6 and TRBJ2-1, with 7 bases identical to TRBD1. J was trimmed by 2 bases and V by 6 bases; bases with no gene match: 17. Germline V gene data show CDR1 as SGHDT and CDR2 as YYEEEE. CDR3 size: 18 residues. The CDR3 spells CASTFIPDWTGTYNEQFF. The CDR3 nucleotides are TGTGCCAGCACCTTCATTCCCGATTGGACAGGAACCTACAATGAGCAGTTCTTC.